These T cell receptor beta chains were read from a single sample in a study of blood T cell repertoires in COVID-19. Clones were sequenced by immunoSEQ multiplex PCR, and TCRdb holds only the in-frame ones, with some missing. The repertoire includes around 150,000 clones, 70% to 80% of them detected once, and approximately 9% sits in the top ten. The sequencing sample was made of peripheral blood. The receptor set was obtained from a woman aged 45-65 years with active or convalescent COVID-19. Each CDR3 is given without its conserved first and last residue. The listing skips clone size in some rows; elsewhere it reads once, few, many or a size class.

V: TRBV6-5; J: TRBJ2-7; size: -; CDR3: ASRRAGQGVREQY
V: TRBV2; J: TRBJ2-7; size: -; CDR3: ASSPLSGRPPY
V: TRBV20-1; J: TRBJ1-2; size: -; CDR3: SASLGQGKLYGYT
V: TRBV2; J: TRBJ1-4; size: -; CDR3: AGSPGTNEKLF
V: TRBV30; J: TRBJ1-2; size: -; CDR3: AWGGTDRDYT
V: TRBV7-9; J: TRBJ2-1; size: once; CDR3: ASSSDLGQGNEQF
V: TRBV5-4; J: TRBJ1-2; size: -; CDR3: ASSWAGQANYGYT
V: TRBV30; J: TRBJ1-1; size: -; CDR3: AWSSRGESEAF
V: TRBV4-2; J: TRBJ2-3; size: -; CDR3: ASSQDRRISTDTQY
V: TRBV10-3; J: TRBJ2-1; size: -; CDR3: AISRLAGVAFGEQF
V: TRBV19; J: TRBJ1-6; size: -; CDR3: ASSATGNNSPLH